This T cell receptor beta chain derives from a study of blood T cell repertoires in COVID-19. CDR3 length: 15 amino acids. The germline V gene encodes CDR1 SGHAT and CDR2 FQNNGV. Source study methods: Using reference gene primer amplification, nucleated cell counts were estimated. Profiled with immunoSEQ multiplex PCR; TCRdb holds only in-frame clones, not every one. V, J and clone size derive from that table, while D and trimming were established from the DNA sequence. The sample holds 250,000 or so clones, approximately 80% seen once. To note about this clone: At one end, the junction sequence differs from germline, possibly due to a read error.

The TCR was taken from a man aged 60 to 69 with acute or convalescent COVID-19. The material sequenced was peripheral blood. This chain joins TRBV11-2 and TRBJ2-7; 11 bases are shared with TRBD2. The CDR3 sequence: CASSPRTSGSSEQYF. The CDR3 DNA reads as TGTGCCAGCAGCCCAAGGACTAGCGGGTCCTCCGAGCAGTACTTC.